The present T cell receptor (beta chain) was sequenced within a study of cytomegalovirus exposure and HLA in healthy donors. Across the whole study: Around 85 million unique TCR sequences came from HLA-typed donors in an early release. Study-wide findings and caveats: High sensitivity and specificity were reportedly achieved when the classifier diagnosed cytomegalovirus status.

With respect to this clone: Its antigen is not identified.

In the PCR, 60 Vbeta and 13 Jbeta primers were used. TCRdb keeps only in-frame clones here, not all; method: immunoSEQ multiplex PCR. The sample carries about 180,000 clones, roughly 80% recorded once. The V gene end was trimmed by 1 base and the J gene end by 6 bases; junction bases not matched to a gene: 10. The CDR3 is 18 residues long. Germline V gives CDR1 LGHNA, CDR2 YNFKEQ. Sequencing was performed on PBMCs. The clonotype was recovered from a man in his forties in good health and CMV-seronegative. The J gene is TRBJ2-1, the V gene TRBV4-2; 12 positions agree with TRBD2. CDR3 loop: CASSQAARLAGVINEQFF. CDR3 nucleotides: TGTGCCAGCAGCCAAGCGGCCCGACTAGCGGGAGTCATCAATGAGCAGTTCTTC.